The clone carrying this T cell receptor beta chain came up once. Its antigen is currently unknown. At least 6 million PBMCs were isolated per sample. Germline V gives CDR1 LGHDT, CDR2 YNNKEL (reference sequence). Trimming removed 0 bases from V and 3 bases from J, with 14 bases in between. There are 16 residues in the CDR3. The data derive from a study of blood T cells in healthy people across ages. General study results and limits: In the absence of known donor CMV status, changes in expanded clonotypes were possibly confounded. Among long-lived donors, naive CD4+ cells were more numerous and diversity higher than in aged donors. PBMCs went unsorted, and a conclusive naive versus antigen-experienced comparison was therefore prevented.

A J-beta primer mix and a sample-barcoded 5' primer were used in a second PCR of about 6 to 12 cycles. TCRdb independently ran MiXCR on the 5' RACE reads; one entry per CDR3 protein. The data hold 1.5 million to 2 million distinct CDR3 sequences, with 49% observed a single time. This rearrangement joins TRBV3-1 to TRBJ1-2; D is uncertain. The receptor was isolated from a woman aged 40 to 50 in good health. Sequencing was performed on blood. Here the CDR3 DNA reads TGTGCCAGCAGCCAAGATTTGCGGGATCAGGACTATGGCTACACCTTC. It translates to CASSQDLRDQDYGYTF.